The 6 T cell receptor beta chains listed next were all sequenced from one sample in a study of blood T cell repertoires in COVID-19 (dated by TCRdb to the early 2020s). The library was made by the immunoSEQ multiplex PCR assay. This immuneACCESS table, as held by TCRdb, lists in-frame sequences with V and J called but not all clones. Of the missing ones, under half trace to an unresolved V gene in checked studies; the others have no known cause. The table for this sample lists around 130,000 clones; 88% of them were counted only once. Of the sample, 2.5% falls within the top ten clones. The sequenced sample consisted of peripheral blood. These receptors originate from a human donor with COVID-19, enrolled during active disease. The donor label of this sample is uncertain.

V and J are TRBV6-2 or TRBV6-3 and TRBJ2-7; TRBD2 matches 8 bases. Germline assignment: CDR1 MNHEY and CDR2 SVGEGT. Trimming removed 4 bases from V and 6 bases from J; junction bases left unmatched: 8. CDR3 length: 14 amino acids. The CDR3 region is CASSSGGAIGEQYF. The DNA of the CDR3 is TGTGCCAGCAGTTCGGGGGGGGCCATCGGCGAGCAGTACTTC.

The gene calls are TRBV7-9 and TRBJ2-5; TRBD2 agrees at 10 bases. Germline V gene sequence: CDR1 SEHNR, CDR2 FQNEAQ (reference sequence). The CDR3 covers 14 residues. Germline trimming cut 5 bases from V and 2 bases from J; bases unmatched to any gene: 2. CDR3 region: CASSPAGGQETQYF. The CDR3 DNA reads TGTGCCAGCAGCCCAGCGGGGGGGCAAGAGACCCAGTACTTC.

V gene TRBV6-5 combines with J gene TRBJ2-1, with 8 bases matching TRBD2. Germline assignment: CDR1 MNHEY and CDR2 SVGAGI. The CDR3 consists of 14 residues. V lost 6 bases and J lost 8; bases outside the gene matches: 9. For the CDR3, the DNA is TGTGCCAGCAGATCAGCGGGAGATCGCCATGAGCAGTTCTTC. Translation gives CASRSAGDRHEQFF.

V is TRBV5-4 and J is TRBJ1-2, with a possible D match to TRBD1 (5 bases). Germline V lookup: CDR1 SGHNT, CDR2 YYREEE (reference sequence). The CDR3 runs to 14 residues. Trimming cost V 0 bases and J 4 bases, with 10 bases left between them. CDR3 nucleotides: TGTGCCAGCAGCTTGGGTGACAGAATCTATGGCTACACCTTC. The encoded protein is CASSLGDRIYGYTF.

The V gene is TRBV10-3, the J gene TRBJ2-1; TRBD1 matches at 7 bases. The CDR3 runs 14 residues. Per the germline V gene, CDR1 is ENHRY and CDR2 is SYGVKD. V dropped 8 bases and J dropped 7; count of bases not matched to a gene: 11. The CDR3 nucleotides are TGTGCCATCCGGATGGGGACAGTGATTAATGAGCAGTTCTTC. Translated, it gives CAIRMGTVINEQFF.

V and J are TRBV18 and TRBJ1-1; 9 nucleotides agree with TRBD1. CDR3 length equals 14 residues. Trimming removed 5 bases from V and 6 bases from J; junction bases left unmatched: 7. Germline assignment: CDR1 KGHSH and CDR2 LQKENI. CDR3 in DNA: TGTGCCAGCTCAGCCCGGGACAGGGAGGCTGAAGCTTTCTTT. The encoded protein is CASSARDREAEAFF.